Sequencing of this T cell receptor beta chain was carried out in a study of breast tumors, draining lymph nodes, adjacent tissues. MiXCR, applied by TCRdb to the multiplex PCR reads, yields one record per CDR3 protein. The sample holds approximately 13,000 distinct CDR3 sequences, just over 70% seen once. Study results and limitations: Tumor repertoires ranked between lymph nodes and nontumor tissue in diversity, with V and J gene preferences. Data only fit, rather than demonstrated, lymph node origin of most tumor T cells.

For this clonotype: Its antigen is currently unknown.

Sequenced: tumor-adjacent breast tissue. This TCR was sampled from a female donor with breast cancer. Some clones in this sample may be carry-over from other donors' samples.

The CDR3 bases are TGTGCCAGCAGGTTTGAGGCTACTGGGGCCAACGTCCTGACTTTC. Its protein product is CASRFEATGANVLTF. The chain is built from TRBV5-6 and TRBJ2-6; the D is unclear. CDR3 length: 15 residues. CDR1 and CDR2 from the germline V gene are SGHDT and YYEEEE. Trimming removed 5 bases at V and 2 bases at J, with 11 bases between.